This TCR beta chain was sequenced during a study of T cells after yellow fever vaccination. Unmatched junction bases numbered 7, after V lost 4 bases and J lost 4 bases. Looked up from germline, CDR1 is SNHLY and CDR2 is FYNNEI. The CDR3 extends over 16 amino acids. The study, taken as a whole, reports: Few clonotypes appeared in both CD4 and CD8 compartments. The secondary T-cell response peaked on day 5, not day 15, but was weaker. Reappearance after the booster was observed for most primary-vaccination clones (roughly 97% CD4, approximately 90% CD8).

For TCR, cDNA came from 5'RACE template switching, which added a universal primer site and UMIs. TCRdb analysed the 5' RACE reads with MiXCR anew, one entry per CDR3 protein. The sample contains fewer than 400,000 distinct CDR3 sequences, roughly 6.1% of which appear only once. This clonotype has at least ten counts. Its matching antigen is unknown. The material was PBMCs, obtained 5 days after the yellow fever booster vaccination. The chain uses TRBV2 and TRBJ2-1; TRBD2 matches at 10 bases. The sequence was obtained from a man aged 25 to 40 who received the YFV17D yellow fever vaccine. The CDR3 sequence: CASSGASGRRYNEQFF. CDR3 bases: TGTGCCAGCAGTGGGGCTAGCGGGAGAAGGTACAATGAGCAGTTCTTC.